This T cell receptor (beta chain) stems from a study of tumor-infiltrating lymphocytes in localized non-small cell lung cancer. The repertoire was sequenced with immunoSEQ multiplex PCR; TCRdb's copy has only in-frame clones and lacks some. The sample yields under 15,000 clones, around 85% seen once. Trimming took off 0 bases at V and 3 bases at J, with 7 bases between the two ends. CDR1 is SGDLS, CDR2 YYNGEE, per germline. The CDR3 has 14 residues. Sequencing was carried out using uninvolved lung tissue not adjacent to the tumor. The source is a human donor with non-small cell lung cancer. This rearrangement joins TRBV9 to TRBJ1-5; unclear D gene. In DNA form, the CDR3 reads TGTGCCAGCAGCGTAGGAGGTTACAATCAGCCCCAGCATTTT. Amino acids: CASSVGGYNQPQHF. Supplemented by reference TRBV9 and TRBJ1-5, the full variable domain reads DSGVTQTPKHLITATGQRVTLRCSPRSGDLSVYWYQQSLDQGLQFLIQYYNGEERAKGNILERFSAQQFPDLHSELNLSSLELGDSALYFCASSVGGYNQPQHFGDGTRLSIL.